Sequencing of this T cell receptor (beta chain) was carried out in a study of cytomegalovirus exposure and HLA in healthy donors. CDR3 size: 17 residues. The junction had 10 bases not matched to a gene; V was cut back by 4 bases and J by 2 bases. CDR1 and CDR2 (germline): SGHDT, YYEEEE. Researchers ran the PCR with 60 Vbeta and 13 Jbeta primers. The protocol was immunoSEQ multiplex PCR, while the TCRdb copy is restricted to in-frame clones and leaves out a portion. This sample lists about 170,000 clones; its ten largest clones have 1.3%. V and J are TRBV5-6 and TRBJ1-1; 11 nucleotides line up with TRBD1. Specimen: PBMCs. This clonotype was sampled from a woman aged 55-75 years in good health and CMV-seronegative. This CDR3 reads CASSDGQGAFINTEAFF. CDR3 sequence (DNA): TGTGCCAGCAGCGATGGACAGGGGGCTTTTATAAACACTGAAGCTTTCTTT. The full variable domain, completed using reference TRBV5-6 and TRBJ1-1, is DAGVTQSPTHLIKTRGQQVTLRCSPKSGHDTVSWYQQALGQGPQFIFQYYEEEERQRGNFPDRFSGHQFPNYSSELNVNALLLGDSALYLCASSDGQGAFINTEAFFGQGTRLTVV.